These T cell receptor beta chains were read from a single sample in a study of molecular identifiers for immune sequencing clone quantification. MiXCR was run by TCRdb on the PCR reads, yielding one entry per CDR3 protein. Among 85,000 to 100,000 distinct CDR3 sequences listed, 20% to 30% were seen once. Sequenced sample: naive CD8+ T cells from blood, with Jurkat cell RNA spiked in. The receptors here all came from a human donor in good health. Some libraries in this study had Jurkat cell RNA spiked in. CDR3s include the opening cysteine and the closing phenylalanine or tryptophan. D genes are given only for firm matches. Clone size is shown for a subset of rows, as once, few, many or a class of expanded clone.

v_gene: TRBV3-1; j_gene: TRBJ1-2; d_gene: NA; abundance: many; CDR3nt: TGTGCCAGCAGCCAAGAGCGGTCGGACCGGGGTTATGGCTACACCTTC; CDR3aa: CASSQERSDRGYGYTF
v_gene: TRBV12-3/TRBV12-4; j_gene: TRBJ2-7; d_gene: TRBD1; abundance: NA; CDR3nt: TGTGCCAGCAGTTTAGGTCAGGGGGCCTACGAGGAGTACTTC; CDR3aa: CASSLGQGAYEEYF
v_gene: TRBV7-2; j_gene: TRBJ2-7; d_gene: NA; abundance: many; CDR3nt: TGTGCCAGCAGCTTAGCGGTTGGGTACGAGCAGTACTTC; CDR3aa: CASSLAVGYEQYF
v_gene: TRBV29-1; j_gene: TRBJ2-7; d_gene: NA; abundance: many; CDR3nt: TGCAGCGTGCTAAGGGATACCTACGAGCAGTACTTC; CDR3aa: CSVLRDTYEQYF
v_gene: TRBV27; j_gene: TRBJ1-5; d_gene: NA; abundance: NA; CDR3nt: TGTGCCAGCAGTTTAAGGCAGGGCAATCAGCCCCAGCATTTT; CDR3aa: CASSLRQGNQPQHF
v_gene: TRBV6-2/TRBV6-3; j_gene: TRBJ2-3; d_gene: TRBD2; abundance: many; CDR3nt: TGTGCCAGCAAGGGGACTAGCGGGAGACCAGATACGCAGTATTTT; CDR3aa: CASKGTSGRPDTQYF
v_gene: TRBV5-6; j_gene: TRBJ1-6; d_gene: NA; abundance: few; CDR3nt: TGTGCCAGCAGCTTAATAGGGGACTCCTATAATTCACCCCTCCACTTT; CDR3aa: CASSLIGDSYNSPLHF
v_gene: TRBV4-1; j_gene: TRBJ2-5; d_gene: NA; abundance: many; CDR3nt: TGCGCCAGCAGCCAAGAATCGTACCAAGAGACCCAGTACTTC; CDR3aa: CASSQESYQETQYF
v_gene: TRBV7-2; j_gene: TRBJ2-1; d_gene: NA; abundance: many; CDR3nt: TGTGCCAGCAGCTTTATGACCTACAATGAGCAGTTCTTC; CDR3aa: CASSFMTYNEQFF
v_gene: TRBV6-2/TRBV6-3; j_gene: TRBJ2-7; d_gene: NA; abundance: few; CDR3nt: TGTGCCAGCAGTCAGGACGGACCCTCCTACGAGCAGTACTTC; CDR3aa: CASSQDGPSYEQYF
v_gene: TRBV7-3; j_gene: TRBJ2-1; d_gene: NA; abundance: NA; CDR3nt: TGTGCCAGCAGCCTTATGGGTAACAATGAGCAGTTCTTC; CDR3aa: CASSLMGNNEQFF
v_gene: TRBV12-3/TRBV12-4; j_gene: TRBJ2-5; d_gene: NA; abundance: few; CDR3nt: TGTGCCAGCAGTTTGGAAAGTAGGGAGACCCAGTACTTC; CDR3aa: CASSLESRETQYF
v_gene: TRBV19; j_gene: TRBJ2-1; d_gene: NA; abundance: few; CDR3nt: TGTGCCAGTAGTATAGCCCCCGGGTCCGGTGAGCAGTTCTTC; CDR3aa: CASSIAPGSGEQFF
v_gene: TRBV6-2/TRBV6-3; j_gene: TRBJ2-3; d_gene: TRBD2; abundance: many; CDR3nt: TGTGCCAGCAGTTACGTCCTAGCGGGGGCCACAGATACGCAGTATTTT; CDR3aa: CASSYVLAGATDTQYF
v_gene: TRBV29-1; j_gene: TRBJ2-2; d_gene: NA; abundance: few; CDR3nt: TGCAGCGTTATGAGGGTATCGGGGGAGCTGTTTTTT; CDR3aa: CSVMRVSGELFF
v_gene: TRBV9; j_gene: TRBJ2-2; d_gene: NA; abundance: many; CDR3nt: TGTGCCAGCAGCCCCGAAGAACACAGGTCCGGGGAGCTGTTTTTT; CDR3aa: CASSPEEHRSGELFF
v_gene: TRBV7-9; j_gene: TRBJ2-7; d_gene: TRBD1; abundance: many; CDR3nt: TGTGCCAGCAGCCCTGAGCCCGGGACAGTAGGCTACGAGCAGTACTTC; CDR3aa: CASSPEPGTVGYEQYF
v_gene: TRBV28; j_gene: TRBJ2-7; d_gene: NA; abundance: many; CDR3nt: TGTGCCAGCATCTCGGGGTCGAACTTCTACGAGCAGTACTTC; CDR3aa: CASISGSNFYEQYF
v_gene: TRBV6-2/TRBV6-3; j_gene: TRBJ2-5; d_gene: NA; abundance: few; CDR3nt: TGTGCCAGCAGCCACGTCGGGGACCAAGAGACCCAGTACTTC; CDR3aa: CASSHVGDQETQYF
v_gene: TRBV6-5; j_gene: TRBJ1-1; d_gene: TRBD1; abundance: NA; CDR3nt: TGTGCCAGCAGCTACGGGACAGGGACAGGTGAAGCTTACTTT; CDR3aa: CASSYGTGTGEAYF
v_gene: TRBV7-9; j_gene: TRBJ2-7; d_gene: NA; abundance: few; CDR3nt: TGTGCCAGCAGCTCCGCCCGGGTCAACGAGCAGCACTTC; CDR3aa: CASSSARVNEQHF
v_gene: TRBV7-7; j_gene: TRBJ2-5; d_gene: TRBD1; abundance: NA; CDR3nt: TGTGCCAGCAGCCCAACGGACAGGGGGCGCGAGGAGACCGAGTACTTC; CDR3aa: CASSPTDRGREETEYF